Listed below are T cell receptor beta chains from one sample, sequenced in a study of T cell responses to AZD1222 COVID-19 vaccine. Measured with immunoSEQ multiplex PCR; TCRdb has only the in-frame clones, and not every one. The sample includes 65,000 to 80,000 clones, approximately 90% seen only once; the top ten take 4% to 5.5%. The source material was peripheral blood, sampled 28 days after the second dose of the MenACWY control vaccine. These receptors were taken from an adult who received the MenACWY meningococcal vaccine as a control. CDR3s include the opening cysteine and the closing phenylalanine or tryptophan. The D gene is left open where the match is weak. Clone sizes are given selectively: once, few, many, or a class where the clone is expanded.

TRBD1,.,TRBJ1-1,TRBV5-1,CASSRRTGENTEAFF,TGCGCCAGCAGCCGACGGACAGGGGAGAACACTGAAGCTTTCTTT
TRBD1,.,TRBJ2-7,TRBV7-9,CASSLNSGTEPYEQYF,TGTGCCAGCAGCCTTAACTCCGGGACAGAGCCCTACGAGCAGTACTTC
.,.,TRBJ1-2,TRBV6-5,CASRTDSNYGYTF,TGTGCCAGCAGGACGGACAGTAACTATGGCTACACCTTC
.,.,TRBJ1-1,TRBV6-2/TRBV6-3,CASSDGQGGDEAFF,TGTGCCAGCAGCGACGGGCAGGGAGGCGATGAAGCTTTCTTT
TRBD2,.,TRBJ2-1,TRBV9,CASSSGPGEQFF,TGTGCCAGCTCTAGCGGTCCGGGCGAGCAGTTCTTC
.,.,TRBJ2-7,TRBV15,CATSRDQRGSYEQYF,TGTGCCACCAGCAGAGATCAGAGGGGGTCCTACGAGCAGTACTTC
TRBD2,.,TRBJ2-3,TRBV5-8,CASSVGRAETQYF,TGTGCCAGCAGCGTTGGGAGGGCGGAGACGCAGTATTTT
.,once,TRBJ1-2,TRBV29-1,CSVDSSRLDGYTF,TGCAGCGTTGATTCTTCGAGATTGGATGGCTACACCTTC
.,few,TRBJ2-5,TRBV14,CASSRELGGVETQYF,TGTGCCAGCAGCCGGGAGCTGGGGGGTGTAGAGACCCAGTACTTC
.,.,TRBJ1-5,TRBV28,CASTQARRSNQPQHF,TGTGCCAGCACCCAGGCGCGTCGAAGCAATCAGCCCCAGCATTTT
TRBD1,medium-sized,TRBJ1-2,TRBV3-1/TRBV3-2,CASSQGQGYGYTF,TGTGCCAGCAGCCAGGGACAGGGCTATGGCTACACCTTC
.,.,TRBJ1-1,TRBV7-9,CASSLAYTEAFF,TGTGCCAGCAGCTTAGCGTACACTGAAGCTTTCTTT
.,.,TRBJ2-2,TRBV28,CASSLGRDTGELFF,TGTGCCAGCAGTTTAGGCAGAGACACCGGGGAGCTGTTTTTT
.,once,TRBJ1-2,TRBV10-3,CAIRDSGANYGYTF,TGTGCCATCAGGGACTCAGGGGCGAACTATGGCTACACCTTC
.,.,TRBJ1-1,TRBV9,CASSVVGSTEAFF,TGTGCCAGCAGCGTAGTGGGGAGTACTGAAGCTTTCTTT
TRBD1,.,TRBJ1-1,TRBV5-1,CASSFTGDTEAFF,TGCGCCAGCAGCTTCACAGGGGACACTGAAGCTTTCTTT
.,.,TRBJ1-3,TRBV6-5,CASRFSEDSGNTIYF,TGTGCCAGCAGGTTTTCCGAGGATTCTGGAAACACCATATATTTT
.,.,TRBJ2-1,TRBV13,CASSLGPGQYNEQFF,TGTGCCAGCAGCTTAGGACCGGGACAATACAATGAGCAGTTCTTC
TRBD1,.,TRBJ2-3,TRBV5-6,CASSLGTGYSTDTQYF,TGTGCCAGCAGCTTGGGGACAGGGTATAGCACAGATACGCAGTATTTT
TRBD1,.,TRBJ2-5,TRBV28,CASTPRWDRGEETQYF,TGTGCCAGCACCCCTCGTTGGGACAGGGGGGAAGAGACCCAGTACTTC
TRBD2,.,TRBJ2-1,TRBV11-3,CASSAGGTSGINEQFF,TGTGCCAGCAGCGCAGGAGGGACTAGCGGGATAAATGAGCAGTTCTTC
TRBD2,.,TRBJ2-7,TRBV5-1,CASSLGGPSGIYEQYF,TGCGCCAGCAGCTTGGGGGGGCCTAGCGGGATTTACGAGCAGTACTTC
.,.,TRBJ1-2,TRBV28,CASSLIGAIGYTF,TGTGCCAGCAGTTTGATAGGGGCGATTGGCTACACCTTC
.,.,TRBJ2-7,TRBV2,CASSSAIEQYF,TGTGCCAGCAGTTCCGCGATCGAGCAGTACTTC
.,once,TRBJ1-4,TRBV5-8,CASSKPGLLSSLREKLFF,TGTGCCAGCAGCAAACCGGGACTCCTATCTTCTTTGCGGGAAAAACTGTTTTTT
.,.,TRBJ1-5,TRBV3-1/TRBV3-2,CASGDGWGNQPQHF,TGTGCCAGCGGGGACGGTTGGGGCAATCAGCCCCAGCATTTT
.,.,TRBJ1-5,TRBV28,CASTNTVNQPQHF,TGTGCCAGCACCAATACAGTTAATCAGCCCCAGCATTTT
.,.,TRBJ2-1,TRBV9,CASSVDVRGAGTNEQFF,TGTGCCAGCAGCGTAGACGTTCGGGGGGCCGGCACGAATGAGCAGTTCTTC
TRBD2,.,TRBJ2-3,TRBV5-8,CASSLPSGRLDTQYF,TGTGCCAGCAGCTTGCCTAGCGGGAGGTTGGATACGCAGTATTTT
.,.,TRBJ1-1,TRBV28,CASRSQRMNTEAFF,TGTGCCAGCAGATCACAAAGAATGAACACTGAAGCTTTCTTT
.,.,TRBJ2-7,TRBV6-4,CASRSPPGSSYEQYF,TGTGCCAGCAGATCCCCCCCCGGGAGCTCCTACGAGCAGTACTTC
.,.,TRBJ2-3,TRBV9,CASSVRQGSDTQYF,TGTGCCAGCAGCGTACGGCAGGGAAGCGATACGCAGTATTTT
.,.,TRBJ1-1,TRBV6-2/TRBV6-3,CASSHARGVRNTEAFF,TGTGCCAGCAGCCATGCGAGGGGGGTACGAAACACTGAAGCTTTCTTT
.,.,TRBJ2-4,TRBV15,CATSSDPGGINIQYF,TGTGCCACCAGCAGCGATCCAGGGGGGATAAACATTCAGTACTTC
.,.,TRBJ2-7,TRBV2,CASRAVGQLSYEQYF,TGTGCCAGCAGGGCGGTCGGACAGCTGTCCTACGAGCAGTACTTC
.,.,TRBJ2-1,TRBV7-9,CASSLAHTSSYNEQFF,TGTGCCAGCAGCTTAGCCCACACCTCCTCTTACAATGAGCAGTTCTTC
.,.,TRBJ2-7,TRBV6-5,CASSYATGQGYEQYF,TGTGCCAGCAGTTACGCAACAGGGCAGGGTTACGAGCAGTACTTC
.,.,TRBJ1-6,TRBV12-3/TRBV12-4,CASSTRQYLPLHF,TGTGCCAGCAGTACTCGACAGTATTTACCCCTCCACTTT
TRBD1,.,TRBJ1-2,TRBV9,CASSAGGLYGYTF,TGTGCCAGCAGCGCAGGGGGTCTCTATGGCTACACCTTC
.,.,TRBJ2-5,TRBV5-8,CASSLSRVQETQYF,TGTGCCAGCAGCCTAAGTAGAGTGCAAGAGACCCAGTACTTC
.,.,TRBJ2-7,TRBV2,CASSGTWLGEQYF,TGTGCCAGCAGTGGGACTTGGCTCGGAGAGCAGTACTTC
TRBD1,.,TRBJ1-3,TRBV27,CASRPRQGERNTIYF,TGTGCCAGCAGGCCCAGACAGGGAGAAAGAAACACCATATATTTT
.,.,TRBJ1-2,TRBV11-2,CASSPRTANYGYTF,TGTGCCAGCAGCCCACGGACAGCTAACTATGGCTACACCTTC
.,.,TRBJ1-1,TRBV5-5,CASSRRGDTEAFF,TGTGCCAGCAGCCGGAGGGGTGACACTGAAGCTTTCTTT
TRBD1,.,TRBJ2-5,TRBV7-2,CASSPPTGVVSVEETQYF,TGTGCCAGCAGCCCACCGACAGGGGTGGTATCGGTGGAAGAGACCCAGTACTTC
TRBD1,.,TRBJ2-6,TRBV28,CASSLGPGGGANVLTF,TGTGCCAGCAGTTTGGGCCCAGGGGGTGGGGCCAACGTCCTGACTTTC
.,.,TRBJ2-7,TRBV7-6,CASSLGAGQGYEQYF,TGTGCCAGCAGCTTAGGGGCTGGGCAGGGGTACGAGCAGTACTTC
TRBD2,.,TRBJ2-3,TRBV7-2,CASRRSLAGGSDTQYF,TGTGCCAGCAGGCGTTCACTAGCGGGGGGGTCAGATACGCAGTATTTT
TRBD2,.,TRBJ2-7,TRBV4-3,CASSRRAGGDYEQYF,TGCGCCAGCAGCCGTAGGGCGGGGGGGGACTACGAGCAGTACTTC
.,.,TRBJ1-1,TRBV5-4,CASSLAGAQGTEAFF,TGTGCCAGCAGCTTGGCAGGTGCCCAGGGAACTGAAGCTTTCTTT
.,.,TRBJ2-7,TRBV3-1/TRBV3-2,CASSQDIGTESYEQYF,TGTGCCAGCAGCCAAGATATCGGGACCGAATCCTACGAGCAGTACTTC
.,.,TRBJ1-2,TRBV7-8,CASSLELAGLRGYTF,TGTGCCAGCAGCTTAGAATTGGCAGGGCTGAGAGGCTACACCTTC
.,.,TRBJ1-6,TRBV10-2,CASSSRDRGPNSPLHF,TGCGCCAGCTCCTCCCGGGACCGCGGTCCCAATTCACCCCTCCACTTT
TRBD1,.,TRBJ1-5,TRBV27,CASSGDRESQPQHF,TGTGCCAGCAGCGGGGACAGGGAAAGTCAGCCCCAGCATTTT